Shown below are 25 T cell receptor beta chains from a single sample sequenced in a study of shared clonotypes between healthy human individuals. Terminally differentiated effector memory CD45RA+ cells were excluded from the naive CD8 cells, which were CD45RO-negative and positively selected for CCR7. Data came from immunoSEQ multiplex PCR; TCRdb stores just in-frame clones and leaves some out. This table holds around 1,900,000 clones, 85% to 95% found once. Sample: naive CD8+ T cells from PBMCs. The receptor set was obtained from a man in his late teens or twenties in good health. Some clones in this sample may be carry-over from other donors' samples.

The chain joins TRBV13 to TRBJ1-2; the D is unclear. This CDR3 comprises 12 residues. The germline V gene has CDR1 PRHDT and CDR2 FYEKMQ (reference sequence). V was cut by 5 bases and J by 0 bases, with 4 bases left in between. The CDR3 loop is CASSGPNYGYTF. DNA of the CDR3: TGTGCCAGCAGCGGTCCTAACTATGGCTACACCTTC.

The genes are TRBV28 and TRBJ2-1; D perhaps matches TRBD1 (6 bases). This CDR3 comprises 15 residues. The V and J ends lost 1 base and 2 bases respectively, with 9 bases between them. Germline CDR1 and CDR2: MDHEN and SYDVKM. The CDR3 loop reads CASSLSAGAYNEQFF. The CDR3 bases are TGTGCCAGCAGTTTATCGGCAGGGGCCTACAATGAGCAGTTCTTC.

Regarding this clone: Other DNA variants within this sample encode the same CDR3. The V gene is TRBV27, the J gene TRBJ2-5; 7 bases map to TRBD2. Looked up from germline, CDR1 is MNHEY and CDR2 is SMNVEV (reference sequence). The V segment lost 3 bases and the J segment 5 bases; nucleotides outside the gene matches: 3. The CDR3 is 13 residues long. The CDR3 protein is CASSLGGAETQYF. The CDR3 nucleotides read TGTGCCAGCAGTTTGGGAGGGGCCGAGACCCAGTACTTC.

The chain joins TRBV6-5 to TRBJ1-1, with a weak D call TRBD1 (6 bases). V dropped 6 bases and J dropped 7 bases, with 15 bases sitting between them. Germline V gene data show CDR1 as MNHEY and CDR2 as SVGAGI. The CDR3 has 13 amino acids. The CDR3 DNA follows: TGTGCCAGCAGCCCACAGGGTTCCGATGAAGCTTTCTTT. Its protein product is CASSPQGSDEAFF.

The chain couples TRBV11-2 to TRBJ2-7; 8 bases map to TRBD2. The CDR3 is 13 residues long. Germline V gene sequence: CDR1 SGHAT, CDR2 FQNNGV. The V and J ends lost 6 bases and 2 bases, in that order; junction bases with no gene match: 3. The CDR3 coding sequence is TGTGCCAGCAGGGGACTAGGGACCTACGAGCAGTACTTC. Its protein is CASRGLGTYEQYF.

CDR3 sequence (DNA): TGCGCCAGCAGCTTGGCCCCCAGGACAGGTGGCTACGAGCAGTACTTC. It is translated as CASSLAPRTGGYEQYF. The genes are TRBV5-1 and TRBJ2-7; 7 positions match TRBD1. The CDR3 covers 16 residues. The germline gives CDR1 SGHRS, CDR2 YFSETQ. After removal of 0 bases from V and 3 bases from J, the junction contained 9 bases not matched to a gene.

The chain recombines TRBV25-1 with TRBJ2-1, with 9 bases fitting TRBD2. V lost 6 bases and J lost 5; bases outside the gene matches: 11. The CDR3 is made up of 16 amino acids. Per germline, CDR1 MGHDK and CDR2 SYGVNS. The DNA of the CDR3 is TGTGCCAGCAGGAAGAGGACGGGACTAGCTGACAATGAGCAGTTCTTC. Protein: CASRKRTGLADNEQFF.

The chain joins TRBV11-2 to TRBJ1-1; D remains unclear. Trimming cost V 5 bases and J 1 base, with 14 bases left between them. From germline, CDR1 is SGHAT and CDR2 FQNNGV. The CDR3 totals 15 residues. Here the CDR3 DNA reads TGTGCCAGCAGCGACGCACGAGGAAAGAACACTGAAGCTTTCTTT. It translates to CASSDARGKNTEAFF.

The chain couples TRBV7-8 to TRBJ2-7, with unresolved D. Trimming took off 2 bases at V and 5 bases at J, with 4 bases between the two ends. CDR1 is SGHVS, CDR2 FQNEAQ, per germline. CDR3 size: 11 residues. CDR3 DNA: TGTGCCAGCAGCTTACTGAACGAGCAGTACTTC. Translating it yields CASSLLNEQYF.

The genes are TRBV27 and TRBJ1-5; D is undetermined. V lost 3 bases and J 0 bases, leaving 9 bases between the germline ends. There are 15 residues in the CDR3. Germline V CDR1 and CDR2: MNHEY, SMNVEV (reference sequence). This CDR3 reads CASSLKGYSNQPQHF. In DNA form, the CDR3 reads TGTGCCAGCAGTTTGAAGGGTTATAGCAATCAGCCCCAGCATTTT.

The chain is built from TRBV19 and TRBJ2-2; D may be TRBD2 (6 bases). CDR3 length equals 15 residues. Germline values: CDR1 LNHDA, CDR2 SQIVND (reference sequence). The V and J ends lost 6 bases and 6 bases respectively, with 17 bases between them. The CDR3 reads CASRILAQLAGELFF. CDR3 DNA sequence: TGTGCCAGTAGGATACTAGCTCAACTGGCCGGGGAGCTGTTTTTT.

This sequence joins TRBV6-5 and TRBJ1-2; no definite D call. V was pared by 0 bases and J by 4 bases, with 12 bases between. CDR1 is MNHEY and CDR2 is SVGAGI in the germline V gene. The CDR3 covers 15 residues. The CDR3 here is CASSYSMEHIYGYTF. CDR3 coding DNA: TGTGCCAGCAGTTACTCAATGGAACACATCTATGGCTACACCTTC.

This clone showed up just once. This chain connects TRBV9 to TRBJ2-7; 8 bases align to TRBD1. J was trimmed by 3 bases and V by 4 bases; bases with no gene match: 6. Germline values: CDR1 SGDLS, CDR2 YYNGEE. The CDR3 runs to 14 residues. The CDR3 spells CASSTQDRVYEQYF. In DNA form, the CDR3 reads TGTGCCAGCAGCACACAGGACAGGGTCTACGAGCAGTACTTC.

The V gene is TRBV9, the J gene TRBJ2-3; D is uncertain. Germline V gene data show CDR1 as SGDLS and CDR2 as YYNGEE. V was clipped by 0 bases and J by 2 bases, with 13 bases between them. The CDR3 sequence is 16 residues long. The CDR3 loop reads CASSVGGARFTDTQYF. The CDR3 DNA reads as TGTGCCAGCAGCGTAGGTGGAGCTCGATTCACAGATACGCAGTATTTT.

The V gene is TRBV7-2, the J gene TRBJ2-2; D remains ambiguous. The V end was cut by 5 bases, the J end by 6 bases, with 7 bases between. Germline loops: CDR1 SGHTA, CDR2 FQGNSA. The CDR3 spans 12 residues. CDR3 nucleotide sequence: TGTGCCAGCAGCACTCTTTCCGGGGAGCTGTTTTTT. Translated, it gives CASSTLSGELFF.

Turning to this clone: Distinct nucleotide sequences in the sample also encode this CDR3. The chain has TRBV28 and TRBJ2-7; 9 positions match TRBD1. The CDR3 sequence is 12 residues long. V lost 9 bases and J lost 4; bases outside the gene matches: 4. The germline gives CDR1 MDHEN, CDR2 SYDVKM. The CDR3 loop is CASSGQGYEQYF. In nucleotides, the CDR3 is TGTGCCAGTTCGGGACAGGGTTACGAGCAGTACTTC.

This chain links TRBV11-2 with TRBJ2-5; 12 bases match TRBD2. Germline assignment: CDR1 SGHAT and CDR2 FQNNGV. The ends lost 3 bases at V and 2 bases at J; junction bases unmatched: 10. This CDR3 comprises 18 residues. CDR3 amino acids: CASSFRPGLAGDQETQYF. In DNA form, the CDR3 reads TGTGCCAGCAGCTTTCGACCGGGACTAGCGGGCGATCAAGAGACCCAGTACTTC.

The rearrangement links TRBV14 to TRBJ2-1; D assignment may be TRBD1 or TRBD2 (5 bases each). The V gene's germline CDR1 is SGHDN and CDR2 FVKESK. The CDR3 has 13 residues. The V end was cut by 8 bases, the J end by 7 bases, with 15 bases between. This chain's CDR3 is CASGTEWGNEQFF. In nucleotides, the CDR3 is TGTGCCAGCGGAACCGAGTGGGGGAATGAGCAGTTCTTC. Based on the CDR3 plus reference TRBV14 and TRBJ2-1, the full variable domain is EAGVTQFPSHSVIEKGQTVTLRCDPISGHDNLYWYRRVMGKEIKFLLHFVKESKQDESGMPNNRFLAERTGGTYSTLKVQPAELEDSGVYFCASGTEWGNEQFFGPGTRLTVL.

This sequence joins TRBV15 and TRBJ2-2; 10 bases line up with TRBD1. V shed 5 bases and J 1 base; nucleotides not matched to a gene: 4. This CDR3 has 16 residues. CDR1 and CDR2 (germline): LNHNV, YYDKDF (reference sequence). CDR3 loop: CATSPGTGENTGELFF. The CDR3 nucleotides are TGTGCCACCAGCCCGGGGACAGGGGAGAACACCGGGGAGCTGTTTTTT.

The rearrangement uses TRBV7-3 and TRBJ2-3; 14 bases are a match to TRBD2. V was pared by 4 bases and J by 5 bases, with 5 bases of the junction left unmatched. This CDR3 region has 16 residues. Germline V gene sequence: CDR1 SGHTA, CDR2 FQGTGA. CDR3 residues: CASSSSGLAGVDTQYF. In DNA, the CDR3 is TGTGCCAGCAGCTCTTCGGGACTAGCGGGAGTAGATACGCAGTATTTT.

The chain is built from TRBV13 and TRBJ2-1, with 7 bases matching TRBD1. The CDR3 sequence is 14 residues long. J gave up 6 bases and V 5 bases, and 7 bases lay outside the gene matches. Germline lookup yields CDR1 PRHDT and CDR2 FYEKMQ (reference sequence). The CDR3: CASSARQGINEQFF. In nucleotides, the CDR3 is TGTGCCAGCAGCGCCAGACAGGGAATCAATGAGCAGTTCTTC. The variable domain in full, with the rest retrieved from reference TRBV13 and TRBJ2-1, is AAGVIQSPRHLIKEKRETATLKCYPIPRHDTVYWYQQGPGQDPQFLISFYEKMQSDKGSIPDRFSAQQFSDYHSELNMSSLELGDSALYFCASSARQGINEQFFGPGTRLTVL.

The chain recombines TRBV4-2 with TRBJ2-7; no definite D call. The germline V and J ends were trimmed by 0 bases and 5 bases, with 8 bases remaining between them. This CDR3 has 13 amino acids. CDR1 is LGHNA, CDR2 YNFKEQ, per germline. CDR3 sequence reads: CASSQELSHEQYF. Here the CDR3 DNA reads TGTGCCAGCAGCCAAGAGCTGTCCCACGAGCAGTACTTC.

This clone was detected once. This sequence joins TRBV27 and TRBJ2-7; D assignment may be TRBD1 or TRBD2 (5 bases each). The germline gives CDR1 MNHEY, CDR2 SMNVEV (reference sequence). The CDR3 contains 14 residues. Trimming took 5 bases from V and 2 from J, leaving 13 bases between them. This CDR3 is CASSPMGEPYEQYF. The CDR3 nucleotides read TGTGCCAGCAGTCCCATGGGGGAGCCCTACGAGCAGTACTTC.

The rearrangement uses TRBV5-1 and TRBJ2-3; tentatively, D is TRBD1 or TRBD2 (6 bases each). V shed 7 bases and J shed 5 bases, with 14 bases lying between them. CDR1 and CDR2 (germline): SGHRS, YFSETQ. The CDR3 extends over 13 amino acids. CDR3 protein: CASRRRGEDTQYF. CDR3 coding DNA: TGCGCCAGCCGAAGGAGGGGGGAAGATACGCAGTATTTT.

This chain connects TRBV2 to TRBJ1-1; D ambiguous. V was clipped by 9 bases and J by 4 bases, with 15 bases between them. The CDR3 consists of 13 residues. From germline, CDR1 is SNHLY and CDR2 FYNNEI. As DNA, the CDR3 is TGTGCCAGGGAAAACGAGGGTTCCACTGAAGCTTTCTTT. It yields the protein CARENEGSTEAFF.